The 5 T cell receptor beta chains in this list originate from one sample, sequenced in a study of cytomegalovirus exposure and HLA in healthy donors. PCR used 60 Vbeta primers and 13 Jbeta primers. The protocol was immunoSEQ multiplex PCR, while the TCRdb copy is restricted to in-frame clones and leaves out a portion. The table includes approximately 100,000 clones, about 80% detected once. Input material: PBMCs. Source of these receptors: a woman in her fifties or sixties in good health and CMV-seropositive.

The table lists this clone with a few counts. The chain joins TRBV9 to TRBJ1-1; D gene uncertain. The V gene lost 0 bases and the J gene lost 4 bases, with 13 bases spanning the gap. The CDR3 is 15 amino acids. CDR1 and CDR2 (germline): SGDLS, YYNGEE. CDR3 protein: CASSVVNSWPTEAFF. DNA for the CDR3: TGTGCCAGCAGCGTAGTTAACAGTTGGCCCACTGAAGCTTTCTTT.

V is TRBV27 and J is TRBJ2-3; no clear D gene. Germline CDR1 is MNHEY and CDR2 is SMNVEV (reference sequence). The length of the CDR3 is 13 residues. V lost 2 bases and J lost 4, with 7 bases in between. The CDR3 sequence is CASSLIVADTQYF. Written as DNA, the CDR3 is TGTGCCAGCAGTTTAATCGTAGCAGATACGCAGTATTTT.

The V call is TRBV6-5, the J call TRBJ2-5; TRBD2 matches at 11 bases. The length of the CDR3 is 16 residues. V trimming: 4 bases; J trimming: 1 base; junction bases outside the gene matches: 5. The germline V gene has CDR1 MNHEY and CDR2 SVGAGI. In DNA, the CDR3 is TGTGCCAGCAGTTTTTGGACTAGCGGGCTCCAAGAGACCCAGTACTTC. Translated, it gives CASSFWTSGLQETQYF.

V gene TRBV6-5 combines with J gene TRBJ1-1; D not resolved. The CDR3 is made up of 14 amino acids. Germline V gene sequence: CDR1 MNHEY, CDR2 SVGAGI. Trimming shortened V by 6 bases and J by 1 base, and 12 bases separated the two germline ends. The CDR3 region has the DNA TGTGCCAGCAGCCCCACGGGGTGGAACACTGAAGCTTTCTTT. It is translated as CASSPTGWNTEAFF.

CDR3 amino acids: CASSDARGGETQYF. CDR3 nucleotides: TGTGCCAGCAGTGACGCGAGGGGGGGAGAGACCCAGTACTTC. The V gene is TRBV25-1, the J gene TRBJ2-5, with D possibly being TRBD2 (7 bases). Per germline, CDR1 MGHDK and CDR2 SYGVNS. The CDR3 sequence is 14 residues long. Trimming pared 3 bases from V and 4 bases from J, leaving 12 bases between.